The 27 T cell receptor beta chains below come from one sample, sequenced in a study of cytomegalovirus exposure and HLA in healthy donors. A multiplex PCR was run with 60 Vbeta primers and 13 Jbeta primers. Repertoires were generated with immunoSEQ multiplex PCR, while TCRdb's copy carries only in-frame clones and drops some. Of 99,000 or so clones listed, nearly 85% were seen once; the top ten hold roughly 6.1%. The source material was PBMCs. These receptors all come from a man younger than 35 in good health and CMV-seronegative.

This chain connects TRBV19 to TRBJ1-4; maybe TRBD1 (6 bases). Germline V lookup: CDR1 LNHDA, CDR2 SQIVND (reference sequence). V lost 5 bases, J lost 3 bases, and 13 bases lay in between. CDR3 length equals 15 residues. This chain's CDR3 is CASSPGVLANEKLFF. Here the CDR3 DNA reads TGTGCCAGTAGTCCAGGGGTTTTGGCTAATGAAAAACTGTTTTTT.

This chain connects TRBV7-2 to TRBJ1-2; a possible D gene is TRBD1 (5 bases). Looked up from germline, CDR1 is SGHTA and CDR2 is FQGNSA. The CDR3 is 15 amino acids. V lost 1 base and J 6 bases, leaving 15 bases between the germline ends. In DNA form, the CDR3 reads TGTGCCAGCAGCTTAGGGGGCGGGGGGTCTCATGGCTACACCTTC. This codes for CASSLGGGGSHGYTF. Filled out from reference TRBV7-2 and TRBJ1-2, the complete variable domain reads GAGVSQSPSNKVTEKGKDVELRCDPISGHTALYWYRQSLGQGLEFLIYFQGNSAPDKSGLPSDRFSAERTGGSVSTLTIQRTQQEDSAVYLCASSLGGGGSHGYTFGSGTRLTVV.

The chain carries TRBV6-4 and TRBJ2-3, with D hard to call. The germline gives CDR1 MRHNA, CDR2 SNTAGT. This CDR3 spans 14 amino acids. Between the trimmed V and J ends, which lost 4 bases and 0 bases, there was a span of 8 bases. The CDR3 here is CASSARPSTDTQYF. DNA for the CDR3: TGTGCCAGCAGTGCGCGCCCCAGCACAGATACGCAGTATTTT.

CDR3 in DNA: TGTGCCAGCAGCCCGTTAGCGGGAGGGACGTACGAGCAGTACTTC. Translation gives CASSPLAGGTYEQYF. This rearrangement joins TRBV7-2 to TRBJ2-7; 11 positions agree with TRBD2. The length of the CDR3 is 15 residues. Germline V gives CDR1 SGHTA, CDR2 FQGNSA. V shed 5 bases, J shed 4 bases, and the junction held 7 bases outside the gene matches.

The V gene is TRBV5-1, the J gene TRBJ2-7, with a possible D match to TRBD2 (6 bases). The V end lost 4 bases, the J end lost 1 base, and 21 bases lay between the germline ends. This CDR3 spans 17 amino acids. From germline, CDR1 is SGHRS and CDR2 YFSETQ. The CDR3 nucleotides read TGCGCCAGCAGCCAATTCGCGTGGGGCGGGGAGTCCTACGAGCAGTACTTC. It yields the protein CASSQFAWGGESYEQYF.

The genes are TRBV5-6 and TRBJ2-2, with 9 positions matching TRBD1. The V and J ends lost 3 bases and 5 bases, in that order; junction bases with no gene match: 11. Germline V gene sequence: CDR1 SGHDT, CDR2 YYEEEE. This CDR3 has 17 residues. CDR3 residues: CASSWPPGQGRTGELFF. The CDR3 bases are TGTGCCAGCAGCTGGCCGCCGGGACAGGGAAGAACCGGGGAGCTGTTTTTT.

This chain joins TRBV20-1 and TRBJ2-1; a possible D gene is TRBD2 (6 bases). CDR1 is DFQATT, CDR2 SNEGSKA, per germline (reference sequence). V dropped 6 bases and J dropped 7 bases, with 7 bases sitting between them. The CDR3 has 10 amino acids. CDR3 sequence reads: CSAEGNEQFF. The CDR3 DNA reads as TGCAGTGCGGAGGGGAATGAGCAGTTCTTC.

The chain links TRBV25-1 to TRBJ2-7; 8 bases align to TRBD1. Per the germline V gene, CDR1 is MGHDK and CDR2 is SYGVNS. The CDR3 totals 15 residues. Germline trimming cut 2 bases from V and 3 bases from J; bases unmatched to any gene: 6. The CDR3 DNA sequence: TGTGCCAGCAGTGAAGAACAGGGGGTAATCTACGAGCAGTACTTC. This gives the protein CASSEEQGVIYEQYF.

The chain is built from TRBV7-9 and TRBJ2-1, with unresolved D. The CDR3 is 12 residues long. The V end lost 2 bases, the J end lost 8 bases, and 7 bases lay between the germline ends. CDR1 is SEHNR and CDR2 is FQNEAQ in the germline V gene (reference sequence). The CDR3 region is CASSLTGYEQFF. Here the CDR3 DNA reads TGTGCCAGCAGCTTAACGGGTTATGAGCAGTTCTTC. The full variable domain, in which reference TRBV7-9 and TRBJ2-1 provide the parts outside the CDR3, is DTGVSQNPRHKITKRGQNVTFRCDPISEHNRLYWYRQTLGQGPEFLTYFQNEAQLEKSRLLSDRFSAERPKGSFSTLEIQRTEQGDSAMYLCASSLTGYEQFFGPGTRLTVL.

This sequence joins TRBV6-5 and TRBJ2-5, with 8 bases identical to TRBD2. This CDR3 spans 15 amino acids. In germline, CDR1 is MNHEY, CDR2 SVGAGI. The junction had 10 bases not matched to a gene; V was cut back by 6 bases and J by 4 bases. This CDR3 reads CASSMRGARGETQYF. CDR3 sequence (DNA): TGTGCCAGCAGCATGCGGGGGGCGCGGGGAGAGACCCAGTACTTC.

This chain links TRBV6-1 with TRBJ2-1, with D maybe TRBD2 (6 bases). CDR1 and CDR2 (germline): MNHNS, SASEGT. V lost 0 bases, J lost 6 bases, and 12 bases lay in between. The CDR3 is 15 amino acids. The CDR3 is CASSEAWDFFNEQFF. In DNA, the CDR3 is TGTGCCAGCAGTGAAGCTTGGGACTTCTTCAATGAGCAGTTCTTC.

This chain uses TRBV4-1 with TRBJ2-7; 7 bases are shared with TRBD2. CDR3 length: 14 residues. Germline loops: CDR1 MGHRA, CDR2 YSYEKL. Trimming took 3 bases from V and 4 from J; bases not matched to a gene: 6. As DNA, the CDR3 is TGCGCCAGCAGCCACCTCGGGGAGGGATACGAGCAGTACTTC. Residues: CASSHLGEGYEQYF.

A single count supports this clone. CDR3 in DNA: TGTGCCAGCTCACCACAAACAGGGGGAGAATCACCCCTCCACTTT. It specifies CASSPQTGGESPLHF. This rearrangement joins TRBV18 to TRBJ1-6, with 8 bases that match TRBD1. V was clipped by 1 base and J by 10 bases; unmatched bases: 6. The germline V gene has CDR1 KGHSH and CDR2 LQKENI. This CDR3 contains 15 residues.

V and J are TRBV6-5 and TRBJ2-7; TRBD2 matches at 13 bases. CDR1 and CDR2 from the germline V gene are MNHEY and SVGAGI. V was clipped by 5 bases and J by 2 bases; unmatched bases: 3. The length of the CDR3 is 15 residues. CDR3: CASSRLAGGTYEQYF. The CDR3 coding sequence is TGTGCCAGCAGTCGACTAGCGGGAGGAACCTACGAGCAGTACTTC.

The chain has TRBV7-9 and TRBJ2-5, with D possibly TRBD1 on 6 matching bases. The J call may be wrong; the DNA end is better matched by TRBJ2-7. This CDR3 has 15 amino acids. Per the germline V gene, CDR1 is SEHNR and CDR2 is FQNEAQ (reference sequence). The CDR3 sequence: CASSLASTGSYEQYF. The CDR3 coding sequence is TGTGCCAGCAGCCTCGCCTCGACAGGTTCCTACGAGCAGTACTTC.

The chain has TRBV6-6 and TRBJ2-7; 7 bases match TRBD1. The V and J ends lost 11 bases and 5 bases, in that order; junction bases with no gene match: 12. Germline V CDR1 and CDR2: MNHNY, SVGAGI (reference sequence). CDR3 length: 13 residues. DNA of the CDR3: TGTGCCCAGAGGACAGGCCTCGTCCACGAGCAGTACTTC. As protein: CAQRTGLVHEQYF.

The genes are TRBV11-3 and TRBJ1-4; D perhaps matches TRBD1 (6 bases). Trimming shortened V by 0 bases and J by 0 bases, and 17 bases separated the two germline ends. This CDR3 has 19 amino acids. Germline CDR1 and CDR2: SGHNT and YENEEA. CDR3 sequence: CASSLDRAGESATNEKLFF. The CDR3 DNA sequence: TGTGCCAGCAGCTTAGACCGGGCAGGGGAGTCTGCAACTAATGAAAAACTGTTTTTT. Full variable domain (rest looked up from reference TRBV11-3 and TRBJ1-4): EAGVVQSPRYKIIEKKQPVAFWCNPISGHNTLYWYLQNLGQGPELLIRYENEEAVDDSQLPKDRFSAERLKGVDSTLKIQPAELGDSAVYLCASSLDRAGESATNEKLFFGSGTQLSVL.

V and J are TRBV29-1 and TRBJ2-5; 7 nucleotides align to TRBD1. The CDR3 length is 14 residues. The ends lost 5 bases at V and 2 bases at J; junction bases unmatched: 8. Germline CDR1 and CDR2: SQVTM and ANQGSEA. CDR3 DNA: TGCAGCGTTTTCCCGGGGACAGAACAAGAGACCCAGTACTTC. Translating it yields CSVFPGTEQETQYF.

The rearrangement links TRBV29-1 to TRBJ1-4, with D possibly being TRBD1 (6 bases). The CDR3 has 12 residues. CDR1 is SQVTM and CDR2 is ANQGSEA in the germline V gene. V dropped 7 bases and J dropped 4 bases, with 10 bases sitting between them. This CDR3 reads CSEARGNEKLFF. DNA of the CDR3: TGCAGCGAAGCCAGGGGTAATGAAAAACTGTTTTTT.

V and J are TRBV6-4 and TRBJ2-5; TRBD2 aligns across 7 bases. The V and J ends lost 7 bases and 4 bases, in that order; junction bases with no gene match: 15. CDR1 is MRHNA and CDR2 is SNTAGT in the germline V gene. The CDR3 spans 16 residues. The CDR3 loop reads CASTSEAGSPIETQYF. The CDR3 DNA sequence: TGTGCCAGCACCTCAGAAGCGGGATCGCCAATAGAGACCCAGTACTTC.

The chain recombines TRBV7-5 with TRBJ2-7; the D segment call TRBD1 is taken from the table without a DNA check. TRBV7-5 is termed a pseudogene. This CDR3 has 15 residues. The CDR3 loop is CVRAFGTDFAYEQYF. As DNA, the CDR3 is TGTGTCAGAGCGTTTGGGACAGATTTTGCCTACGAGCAGTACTTC.

The chain joins TRBV21-1 to TRBJ2-5; the table names TRBD1, a call not compared with the DNA. TRBV21-1 is given as a pseudogene. This CDR3 has 14 residues. CDR3 region: CASSRWTGKRTQYF. Written as DNA, the CDR3 is TGTGCCAGCAGCCGATGGACAGGCAAGAGGACCCAGTACTTC.

V gene TRBV7-2 combines with J gene TRBJ2-5; D remains unclear. The V end was cut by 2 bases, the J end by 4 bases, with 5 bases between. Per germline, CDR1 SGHTA and CDR2 FQGNSA. The CDR3 runs to 12 residues. CDR3 DNA sequence: TGTGCCAGCAGCTTACCGTCAGAGACCCAGTACTTC. Translating gives CASSLPSETQYF.

The chain recombines TRBV10-3 with TRBJ2-1; TRBD2 aligns across 7 bases. V trimming: 8 bases; J trimming: 3 bases; junction bases outside the gene matches: 4. Germline lookup yields CDR1 ENHRY and CDR2 SYGVKD. CDR3 length equals 13 residues. The CDR3 here is CAIAASGYNEQFF. The CDR3 DNA sequence: TGTGCCATCGCGGCTAGCGGCTACAATGAGCAGTTCTTC.

This clone has only one observation. As DNA, the CDR3 is TGTGCCAGCAGGGGGGCAGCTAATGAAAAACTGTTTTTT. Its translation: CASRGAANEKLFF. The chain joins TRBV28 to TRBJ1-4, with D perhaps matching TRBD1 (6 bases). CDR1 and CDR2 (germline): MDHEN, SYDVKM. Trimming cost V 6 bases and J 3 bases, with 8 bases left between them. There are 13 residues in the CDR3.

CDR3 coding DNA: TGTGCCAGCACCGTACGGACTACGAACACCGGGGAGCTGTTTTTT. Translating it yields CASTVRTTNTGELFF. J is TRBJ2-2 and V is TRBV6-1; the D gene is possibly TRBD2 (6 bases). Germline V lookup: CDR1 MNHNS, CDR2 SASEGT. The CDR3 has 15 residues. The germline V and J ends were trimmed by 7 bases and 0 bases, with 12 bases remaining between them.

This rearrangement joins TRBV5-1 to TRBJ2-1; 11 bases fit TRBD1. CDR3 length: 15 amino acids. The V gene's germline CDR1 is SGHRS and CDR2 YFSETQ. The junction had 8 bases not matched to a gene; V was cut back by 7 bases and J by 5 bases. The CDR3 coding sequence is TGCGCCAGCGGACCAGGACAGGGGGCCCACAATGAGCAGTTCTTC. Residues: CASGPGQGAHNEQFF.